This TCR beta chain was retrieved from a study of blood T cells in healthy people across ages. For the second PCR, which ran for 7 to 11 cycles, a sample-barcoded 5' primer and a J-beta primer mix were used. MiXCR, run by TCRdb on the 5' RACE reads, gives a single entry per CDR3 protein. The sample includes some 1.8 million distinct CDR3 sequences, more than 35% seen only once; the top ten take 20% to 25%. This clonotype was detected only a few times. Its antigen is not identified. The germline V gene has CDR1 SGHTA and CDR2 FQGNSA. The CDR3 runs 14 residues. Between the trimmed V and J ends, which lost 5 bases and 7 bases, there was a span of 18 bases. Overall study results and limits: Per million T cells, the diversity of TCR beta decreased roughly linearly as age advanced. Strongly correlated with naive T cell percentage was TCR beta diversity.

The J gene is TRBJ2-7, the V gene TRBV7-2, with D maybe TRBD1 (7 bases). This receptor was identified in a human donor in good health. The material sequenced was blood. Here the CDR3 reads CASSPESGGREQYF. The CDR3 DNA is TGTGCCAGCAGCCCCGAATCAGGGGGGAGGGAGCAGTACTTC.